This T cell receptor (beta chain) was observed in a study of blood T cell repertoires in COVID-19. Study-level information: Specimens from acute and convalescent COVID-19 originated in the United States, Italy and Spain.

The CDR3 sequence is 15 residues long. With V trimmed by 5 bases and J by 6 bases, 7 bases remained unmatched. Germline CDR1 and CDR2: SGDLS and YYNGEE. A single count supports this clone. Libraries were prepared by immunoSEQ multiplex PCR; TCRdb keeps only in-frame clonotypes and omits some of them. The data contain 160,000 or so clones, around 89% of them seen just once; the ten biggest clones take up less than 3%. The chain combines TRBV9 with TRBJ1-6; 8 bases align to TRBD1. Sequencing input: peripheral blood. This receptor was identified in a man aged 55-75 years with acute or convalescent COVID-19. Here the CDR3 DNA reads TGTGCCAGCAGTCGATCAGGGGGCAGTAATTCACCCCTCCACTTT. It codes for CASSRSGGSNSPLHF.